The entry below gives a single TCR beta chain sequence along with its context. The source of the sample is a study of Ad26.COV2.S vaccination and SARS-CoV-2 variants. Treatment defined: over 15 received Ad26.COV2.S at low or high dose, single or two shots; about 5 received placebo; per-sample allocation not given. Following the first vaccine or placebo injection, samples were taken on day 63. The assay was immunoSEQ multiplex PCR, and TCRdb's table has in-frame clones only and misses some. Of a few hundred thousand clones in the sample, about four fifths are singletons; the top ten hold around 7.4%. The germline V gene encodes CDR1 GTSNPN and CDR2 SVGIG (reference sequence). V lost 6 bases, J lost 4 bases, and 7 bases stayed unmatched. This CDR3 region has 14 residues.

The V gene is TRBV30, the J gene TRBJ2-3; TRBD2 aligns across 10 bases. This sample comprised peripheral blood, obtained in a trial of Ad26.COV2.S vaccine versus placebo. The clonotype comes from a person aged 18-65 years who received the Ad26.COV2.S COVID-19 vaccine or a placebo. As DNA, the CDR3 is TGTGCCTGCCGTTCAGCGGGAGGGTCAGATACGCAGTATTTT. Translating it yields CACRSAGGSDTQYF.